The source of this T cell receptor (beta chain) is a study of human T cells and chemical hapten exposure (dated by TCRdb to about 2021). At the level of the whole study: For sensitization, 2% DPC in acetone was applied to an approximately 2 cm by approximately 2 cm area of upper inner arm skin. The mostly female patient cohort included alopecia areata with under or over 50% scalp involvement, alopecia totalis and alopecia universalis. Approximately 28 alopecia patients gave blood for TCR sequencing at one to four time points (pre-sensitization, 2, 6 and 24 weeks). Weekly therapeutic DPC doses were additionally applied to the scalp of patients throughout the roughly 23-week study period. The libraries were sequenced as a pool, and the TCR yield per sample differed mostly because of small variations in library volumes within the pool. This study followed changes in the peripheral blood TCR repertoire in vivo during primary and secondary sensitization of alopecia patients to the hapten diphenylcyclopropenone (DPC). Patch testing on the upper back used Finn chambers containing 0.01% DPC, with scoring done after 6 days according to International Contact Dermatitis Research Group standards. Blood samples were taken from patients before sensitization (week 0) and at 2, 6 and about 24 weeks after DPC sensitization.

Paper-wide results and their limitations: The number of TCRs above 1 in 1000 frequency did not change with DPC sensitization; there was no evidence of global repertoire structure alterations. Because every patient had alopecia, a presumed autoimmune disease, the patients' immune response might differ from that of healthy individuals. Patch test score was positively correlated with the number of PT1 expanded TCRs, with significance at thresholds 8, 16 and 32 but not at 4. After repeated subsampling, the strength of the expansion versus patch-test correlation and the threshold at which it became significant changed. Expanded TCRs formed significantly more large CDR3 similarity clusters than pre-sensitization or healthy control sets, consistent with antigen-driven responses.

The library came from RACE. TCRdb records NextSeq 500 as the sequencer. Library preparation attached unique molecular identifiers to individual cDNA molecules for quantitative, reproducible TCR counting. Both TCR alpha and TCR beta chains were sequenced from each blood RNA sample. Per the source publication's procedure: The median number of TCRs per sample was some 100,000, ranging from about 20,000 to 700,000. The Decombinator software suite was used to annotate V, J and CDR3 in the TCR reads. Every sample was subsampled to the same number of TCRs (28,000) for the PS versus PT1 abundance plots. TCRs were defined as expanded if absent before sensitization and observed at least eight times at the 2-week time point. TCRdb itself trimmed the public reads at Q25 with fastp, ran MiXCR and retained productive beta chains. A single entry per CDR3 protein holds the most common genes and DNA from its merged rows. These V and J calls are TCRdb output, not the study's own analysis. Within this sample are more than 80,000 distinct CDR3 sequences, with less than 11% of them counted one time only. Of the sample, approximately 4.7% falls within the top ten clones.

The sample's time point label, in plain terms: patch test 2, 6 weeks after DPC sensitization. What the treatment or condition label conveys for this sample: therapeutic diphenylcyclopropenone sensitization with weekly scalp DPC. At each patch-test visit, blood was drawn before the patch test was applied. Eligible patients were aged 18 to 70, diagnosed with alopecia, deemed suitable for DPC therapy, and excluded if pregnant. Total RNA was extracted from unfractionated whole blood collected in Tempus Blood RNA tubes. Via the germline V gene, CDR1 is SQVTM and CDR2 ANQGSEA. The V end gives up 7 bases and the J end 3 bases, leaving 8 bases in the junction not matched to a gene. There are 14 amino acids in the CDR3, from cysteine to phenylalanine inclusive. Kept here is only the CDR3 DNA, which spans 42 bases and is read in frame from base 1. With respect to this clonotype: Its antigen target is currently unknown. It has no much larger one-base neighbor in the sample; base qualities were not kept.

Rearrangement joined TRBV29-1 to TRBJ2-1; TRBD2 fits 8 bases in the junction. The input for sequencing was whole blood, taken in connection with sensitization to the hapten diphenylcyclopropenone (DPC). The TCR was taken from a woman aged 50 to 65 with alopecia areata. Some clones in this sample may be carry-over from other donors' samples. CDR3 protein: CSARSSGNYNEQFF. The sequenced DNA is TGCAGCGCTAGGAGTAGCGGGAACTACAATGAGCAGTTCTTC.